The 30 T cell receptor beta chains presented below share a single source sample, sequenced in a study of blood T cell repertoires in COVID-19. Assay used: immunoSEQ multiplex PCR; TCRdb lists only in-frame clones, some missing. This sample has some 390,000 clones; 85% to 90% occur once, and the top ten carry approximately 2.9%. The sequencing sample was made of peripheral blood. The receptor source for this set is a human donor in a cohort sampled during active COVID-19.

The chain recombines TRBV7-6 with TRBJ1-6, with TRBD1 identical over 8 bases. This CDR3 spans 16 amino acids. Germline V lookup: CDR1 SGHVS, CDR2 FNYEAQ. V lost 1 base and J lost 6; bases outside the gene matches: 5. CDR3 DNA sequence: TGTGCCAGCAGCTTAGGGACAGGGATTGGTAATTCACCCCTCCACTTT. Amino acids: CASSLGTGIGNSPLHF.

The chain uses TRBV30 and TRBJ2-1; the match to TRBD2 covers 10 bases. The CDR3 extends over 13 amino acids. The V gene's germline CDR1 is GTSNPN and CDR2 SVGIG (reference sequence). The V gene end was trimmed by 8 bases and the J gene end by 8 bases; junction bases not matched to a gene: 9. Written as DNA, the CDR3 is TGTGCCCTTCGGCTAGCGGGAGTCCATGAGCAGTTCTTC. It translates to CALRLAGVHEQFF.

DNA of the CDR3: TGTGCCAGCAGCTTGGAGGGCCAGGGGAAAATCTCCTACGAGCAGTACTTC. Residues: CASSLEGQGKISYEQYF. The chain employs TRBV5-8 and TRBJ2-7; TRBD1 might be the D (6 bases). CDR3 size: 17 residues. CDR1 and CDR2 (germline): SGHTS, YDEGEE. Trimming removed 0 bases from V and 0 bases from J, with 16 bases in between.

For the CDR3, the DNA is TGCAGTGCTATTGAGGGCGGGAAGGAGACCCAGTACTTC. It yields the protein CSAIEGGKETQYF. This chain links TRBV20-1 with TRBJ2-5; D is possibly TRBD2 (6 bases). The germline CDR1 and CDR2 sequences are DFQATT and SNEGSKA (reference sequence). Trimming stripped 4 bases from V and 5 bases from J, with 14 bases between. This CDR3 region has 13 residues.

This CDR3 is CASRRTSGAGSQFF. In DNA, the CDR3 is TGTGCCAGCAGGAGGACTAGCGGGGCCGGGTCTCAGTTCTTC. The V gene is TRBV2, the J gene TRBJ2-1, with 12 positions matching TRBD2. The CDR3 is made up of 14 amino acids. Germline V gene data show CDR1 as SNHLY and CDR2 as FYNNEI. V lost 6 bases, J lost 13 bases, and 10 bases stayed unmatched.

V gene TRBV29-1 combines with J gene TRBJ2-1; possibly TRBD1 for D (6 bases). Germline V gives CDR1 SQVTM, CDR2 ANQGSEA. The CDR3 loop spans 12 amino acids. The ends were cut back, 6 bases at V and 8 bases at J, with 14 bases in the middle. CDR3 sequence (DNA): TGCAGCGTCCCTACCAGGGGTTATGAGCAGTTCTTC. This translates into CSVPTRGYEQFF.

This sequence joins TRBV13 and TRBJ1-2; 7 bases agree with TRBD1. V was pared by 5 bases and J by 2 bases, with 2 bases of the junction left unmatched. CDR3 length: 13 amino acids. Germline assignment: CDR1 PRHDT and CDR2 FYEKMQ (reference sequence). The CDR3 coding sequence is TGTGCCAGCAGCCTGGGACAGAACTATGGCTACACCTTC. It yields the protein CASSLGQNYGYTF.

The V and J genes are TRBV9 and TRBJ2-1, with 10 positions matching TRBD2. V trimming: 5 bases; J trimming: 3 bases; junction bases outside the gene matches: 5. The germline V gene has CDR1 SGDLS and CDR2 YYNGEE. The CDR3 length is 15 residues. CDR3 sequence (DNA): TGTGCCAGCAGTTCTAGCGGGAGTTACTACAATGAGCAGTTCTTC. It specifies CASSSSGSYYNEQFF.

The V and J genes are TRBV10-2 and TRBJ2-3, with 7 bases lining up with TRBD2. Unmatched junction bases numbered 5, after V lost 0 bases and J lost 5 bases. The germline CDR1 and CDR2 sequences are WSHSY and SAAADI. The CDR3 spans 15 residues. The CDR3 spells CASSESRGTGDTQYF. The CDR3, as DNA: TGCGCCAGCAGTGAGTCGCGGGGGACGGGAGATACGCAGTATTTT.

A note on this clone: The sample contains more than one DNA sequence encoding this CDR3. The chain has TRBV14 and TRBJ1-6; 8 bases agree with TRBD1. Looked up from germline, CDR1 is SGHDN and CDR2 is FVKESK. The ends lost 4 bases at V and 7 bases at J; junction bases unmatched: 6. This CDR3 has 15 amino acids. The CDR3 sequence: CASSPRQGRNSPLHF. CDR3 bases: TGTGCCAGCAGCCCCCGACAGGGGAGGAATTCACCCCTCCACTTT.

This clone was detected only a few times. CDR3 sequence: CASSLGPGLAGAETQYF. The CDR3 region has the DNA TGTGCCAGCAGCTTGGGGCCGGGACTAGCGGGAGCAGAGACCCAGTACTTC. The V call is TRBV5-6, the J call TRBJ2-5; TRBD2 aligns across 14 bases. V shed 0 bases, J shed 4 bases, and the junction held 5 bases outside the gene matches. This CDR3 is built from 17 residues. Germline-derived CDR1 and CDR2 are SGHDT and YYEEEE.

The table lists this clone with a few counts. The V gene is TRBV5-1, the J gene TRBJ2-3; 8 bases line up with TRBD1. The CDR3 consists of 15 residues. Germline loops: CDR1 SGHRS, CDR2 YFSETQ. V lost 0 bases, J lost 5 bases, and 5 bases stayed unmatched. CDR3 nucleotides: TGCGCCAGCAGCTTGGAAGGACAGGGTGTAGATACGCAGTATTTT. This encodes CASSLEGQGVDTQYF.

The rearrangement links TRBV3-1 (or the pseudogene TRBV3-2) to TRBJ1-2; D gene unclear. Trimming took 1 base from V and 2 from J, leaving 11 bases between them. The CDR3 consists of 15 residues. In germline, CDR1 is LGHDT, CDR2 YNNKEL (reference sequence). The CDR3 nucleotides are TGTGCCAGCAGCCAAGCTAGAAAGGAGAACTATGGCTACACCTTC. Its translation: CASSQARKENYGYTF.

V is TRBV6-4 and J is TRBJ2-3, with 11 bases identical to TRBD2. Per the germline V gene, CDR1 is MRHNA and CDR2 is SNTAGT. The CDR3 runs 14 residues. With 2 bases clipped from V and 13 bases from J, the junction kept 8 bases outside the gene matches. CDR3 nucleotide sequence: TGTGCCAGCAGTGACCAACAGACTAGCGGGATGAAGTATTTT. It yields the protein CASSDQQTSGMKYF.

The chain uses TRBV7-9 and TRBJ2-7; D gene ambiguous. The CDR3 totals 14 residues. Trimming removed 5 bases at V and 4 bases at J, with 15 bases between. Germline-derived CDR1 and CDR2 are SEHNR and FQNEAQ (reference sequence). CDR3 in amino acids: CASSHIWSTYEQYF. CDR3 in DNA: TGTGCCAGCAGCCACATCTGGAGTACTTACGAGCAGTACTTC.

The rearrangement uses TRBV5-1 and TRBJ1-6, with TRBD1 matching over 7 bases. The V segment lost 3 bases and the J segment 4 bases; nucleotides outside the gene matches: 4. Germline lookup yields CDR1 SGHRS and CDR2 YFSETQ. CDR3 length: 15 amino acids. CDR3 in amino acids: CASSSRQGYNSPLHF. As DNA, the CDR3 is TGCGCCAGCAGCTCTCGACAGGGTTATAATTCACCCCTCCACTTT.

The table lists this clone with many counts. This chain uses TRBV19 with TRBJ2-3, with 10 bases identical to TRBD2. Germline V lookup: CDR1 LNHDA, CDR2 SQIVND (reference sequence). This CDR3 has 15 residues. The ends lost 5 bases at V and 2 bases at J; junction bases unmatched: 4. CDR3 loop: CASSALAGDTDTQYF. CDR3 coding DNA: TGTGCCAGTAGTGCCCTAGCGGGAGACACAGATACGCAGTATTTT.

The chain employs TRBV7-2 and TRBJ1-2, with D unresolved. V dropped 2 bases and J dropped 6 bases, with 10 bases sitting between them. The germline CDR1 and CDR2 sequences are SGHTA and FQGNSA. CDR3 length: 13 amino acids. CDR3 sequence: CASSLPPPNGYTF. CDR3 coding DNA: TGTGCCAGCAGCTTACCCCCCCCCAATGGCTACACCTTC. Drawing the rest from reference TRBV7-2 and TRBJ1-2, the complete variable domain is GAGVSQSPSNKVTEKGKDVELRCDPISGHTALYWYRQSLGQGLEFLIYFQGNSAPDKSGLPSDRFSAERTGGSVSTLTIQRTQQEDSAVYLCASSLPPPNGYTFGSGTRLTVV.

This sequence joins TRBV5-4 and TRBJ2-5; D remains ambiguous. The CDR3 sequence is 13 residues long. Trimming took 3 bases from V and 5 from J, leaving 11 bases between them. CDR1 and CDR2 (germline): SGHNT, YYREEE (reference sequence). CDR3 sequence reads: CASSSLPPETQYF. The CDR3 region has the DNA TGTGCCAGCAGCTCGCTACCACCGGAGACCCAGTACTTC.

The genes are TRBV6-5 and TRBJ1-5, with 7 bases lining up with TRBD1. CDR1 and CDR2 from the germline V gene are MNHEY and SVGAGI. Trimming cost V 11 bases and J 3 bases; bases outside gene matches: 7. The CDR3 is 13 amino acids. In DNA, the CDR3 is TGTGCCTGCCAGGGGGGTCCCAATCAGCCCCAGCATTTT. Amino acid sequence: CACQGGPNQPQHF.

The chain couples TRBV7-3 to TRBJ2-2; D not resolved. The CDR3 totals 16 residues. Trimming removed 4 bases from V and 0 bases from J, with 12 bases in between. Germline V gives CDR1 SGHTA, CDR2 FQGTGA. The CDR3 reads CASSSLGAANTGELFF. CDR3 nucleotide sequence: TGTGCCAGCAGCTCCCTTGGTGCGGCGAACACCGGGGAGCTGTTTTTT. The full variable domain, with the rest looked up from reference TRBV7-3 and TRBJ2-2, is GAGVSQTPSNKVTEKGKYVELRCDPISGHTALYWYRQSLGQGPEFLIYFQGTGAADDSGLPNDRFFAVRPEGSVSTLKIQRTERGDSAVYLCASSSLGAANTGELFFGEGSRLTVL.

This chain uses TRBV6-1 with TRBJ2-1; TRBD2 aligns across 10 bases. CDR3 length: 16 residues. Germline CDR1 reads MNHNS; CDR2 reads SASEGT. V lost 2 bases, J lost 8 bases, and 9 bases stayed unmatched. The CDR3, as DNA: TGTGCCAGCAGTGAATTTGTGGCTAGCGGGAGTGATGAGCAGTTCTTC. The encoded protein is CASSEFVASGSDEQFF.

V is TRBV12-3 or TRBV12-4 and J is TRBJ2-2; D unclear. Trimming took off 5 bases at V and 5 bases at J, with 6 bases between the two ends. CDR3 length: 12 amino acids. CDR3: CASSQITGELFF. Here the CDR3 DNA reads TGTGCCAGCAGTCAGATAACCGGGGAGCTGTTTTTT.

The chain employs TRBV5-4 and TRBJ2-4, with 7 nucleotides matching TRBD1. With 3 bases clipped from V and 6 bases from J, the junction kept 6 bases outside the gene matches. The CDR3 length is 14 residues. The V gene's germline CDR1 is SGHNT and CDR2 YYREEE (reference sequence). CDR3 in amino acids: CASSSDRAGNIQYF. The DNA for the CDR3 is TGTGCCAGCAGCTCCGACAGGGCAGGAAACATTCAGTACTTC.

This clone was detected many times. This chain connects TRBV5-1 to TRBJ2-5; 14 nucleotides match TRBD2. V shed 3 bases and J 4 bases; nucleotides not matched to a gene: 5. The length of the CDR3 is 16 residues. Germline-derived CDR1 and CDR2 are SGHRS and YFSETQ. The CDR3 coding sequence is TGCGCCAGCAGCTCGGGACTAGCGGGAGCAGGAGAGACCCAGTACTTC. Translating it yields CASSSGLAGAGETQYF.

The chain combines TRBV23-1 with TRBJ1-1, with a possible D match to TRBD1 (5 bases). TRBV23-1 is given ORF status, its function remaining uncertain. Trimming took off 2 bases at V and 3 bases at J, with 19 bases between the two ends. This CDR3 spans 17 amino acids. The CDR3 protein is CASSQKDSGREDTEAFF. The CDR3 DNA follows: TGCGCCAGCAGTCAAAAGGATTCAGGGAGGGAGGACACTGAAGCTTTCTTT.

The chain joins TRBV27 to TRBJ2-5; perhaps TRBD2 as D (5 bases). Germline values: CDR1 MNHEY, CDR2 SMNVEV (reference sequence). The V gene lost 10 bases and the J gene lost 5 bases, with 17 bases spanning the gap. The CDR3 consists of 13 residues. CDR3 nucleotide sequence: TGTGCCACCAGGCGGTCGGGGATGGAGACCCAGTACTTC. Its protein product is CATRRSGMETQYF.

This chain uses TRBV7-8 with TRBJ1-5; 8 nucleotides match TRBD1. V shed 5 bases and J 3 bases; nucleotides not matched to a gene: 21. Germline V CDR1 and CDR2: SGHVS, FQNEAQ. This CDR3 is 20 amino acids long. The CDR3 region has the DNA TGTGCCAGCAGCCCAGCGCCCAGCCGCAGGGGGCTTCTCCACAATCAGCCCCAGCATTTT. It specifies CASSPAPSRRGLLHNQPQHF.

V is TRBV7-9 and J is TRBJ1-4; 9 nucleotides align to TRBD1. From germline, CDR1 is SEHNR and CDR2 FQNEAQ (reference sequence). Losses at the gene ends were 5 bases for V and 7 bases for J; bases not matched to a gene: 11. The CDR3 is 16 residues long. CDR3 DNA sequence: TGTGCCAGCAGCATTGATACAGGGGGCGTCCGTGAAAAACTGTTTTTT. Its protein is CASSIDTGGVREKLFF.

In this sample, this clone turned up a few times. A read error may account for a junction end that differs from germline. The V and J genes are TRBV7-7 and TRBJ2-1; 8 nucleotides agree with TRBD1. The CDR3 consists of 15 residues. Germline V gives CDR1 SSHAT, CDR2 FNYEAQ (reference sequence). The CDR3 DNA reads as TGTGCCAGCAGTTTAGGGGGGACAGGACTCAATGAGCAGTTCTTC. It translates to CASSLGGTGLNEQFF. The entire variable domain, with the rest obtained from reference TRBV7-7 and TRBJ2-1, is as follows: GAGVSQSPRYKVTKRGQDVTLRCDPISSHATLYWYQQALGQGPEFLTYFNYEAQPDKSGLPSDRFSAERPEGSISTLTIQRTEQRDSAMYRCASSLGGTGLNEQFFGPGTRLTVL.